This T cell receptor (beta chain) originates from a study of blood T cell repertoires in COVID-19. Trimming cost V 6 bases and J 1 base, with 12 bases left between them. Germline CDR1 KGHSH, CDR2 LQKENI. The CDR3 consists of 14 residues. In regard to this clone: Other DNA sequences from this sample encode an identical CDR3 as well.

Original analysis: It was from reference gene primer amplification that nucleated cell counts were estimated. The assay was immunoSEQ multiplex PCR, and TCRdb's table has in-frame clones only and misses some. V, J and clone size derive from that table, while D and trimming were established from the DNA sequence. This table holds about 310,000 clones, around 87% found once. This sequence originates from a woman between 45 and 60 years old who had recovered from COVID-19. The chain recombines TRBV18 with TRBJ1-1, with D hard to call. The sample taken for sequencing was peripheral blood. The CDR3 nucleotides are TGTGCCAGCTCCCCTCGTGGAGAGAACACTGAAGCTTTCTTT. Protein: CASSPRGENTEAFF.